A selection of T cell receptor beta chains follows, all from one sample in a study of TIL therapy for anti-PD-1-resistant metastatic lung cancer. Sequencing used immunoSEQ multiplex PCR; TCRdb keeps in-frame clones, though not all of them. The data contain about 59,000 clones, more than 60% of them singletons. Sequencing was performed on blood, taken at baseline. The source of these receptors is a person aged 25 to 80 with non-small cell lung cancer. CDR3s include the opening cysteine and the closing phenylalanine or tryptophan. The order of the fields is J gene, clone size, V gene, D gene, CDR3 protein, CDR3 DNA. D genes are given only for firm matches. The size of a clone is reported for some rows only, either as once, few or many, or as a class for expanded clones.

TRBJ2-1,-,TRBV9,TRBD2,CASSTRTSYNEQFF,TGTGCCAGCAGCACTCGGACTAGCTACAATGAGCAGTTCTTC
TRBJ2-2,-,TRBV6-5,-,CASSYRRGWRTGELFF,TGTGCCAGCAGTTACAGGCGGGGATGGCGCACCGGGGAGCTGTTTTTT
TRBJ2-1,-,TRBV20-1,-,CSASSLQEQFF,TGCAGTGCTAGCAGCCTACAAGAGCAGTTCTTC
TRBJ2-1,-,TRBV5-1,TRBD1,CASSLQDRSFHEQFF,TGCGCCAGCAGCTTACAGGACAGGTCTTTTCACGAGCAGTTCTTC
TRBJ2-1,-,TRBV9,TRBD2,CASSVVVGGLGNEQFF,TGTGCCAGCAGCGTAGTTGTGGGGGGACTAGGCAATGAGCAGTTCTTC
TRBJ1-1,-,TRBV7-3,-,CASSLTGVSTEAFF,TGTGCCAGCAGCTTAACTGGTGTAAGCACTGAAGCTTTCTTT
TRBJ2-3,once,TRBV7-2,-,CASSLVHLADTQYF,TGTGCCAGCAGCTTGGTCCACTTAGCAGATACGCAGTATTTT
TRBJ2-7,-,TRBV5-4,-,CASSLGGYEDEQYF,TGTGCCAGCAGCTTGGGAGGGTATGAGGACGAGCAGTACTTC
TRBJ1-2,-,TRBV4-1,-,CASSKGGPDRPEGGYTF,TGCGCCAGCAGCAAGGGGGGCCCGGACAGACCGGAGGGTGGCTACACCTTC
TRBJ2-5,-,TRBV11-2,-,CASSLDRAVETQYF,TGTGCCAGCAGCTTAGATCGGGCCGTCGAGACCCAGTACTTC